These 27 T cell receptor beta chains originate from one sample sequenced in a study of cytomegalovirus exposure and HLA in healthy donors. Primers included in the PCR were 60 Vbeta and 13 Jbeta primers. Some clones are missing from TCRdb's copy, which holds only in-frame ones; the method was immunoSEQ multiplex PCR. The table has 60,000 to 70,000 clones, around 76% seen once. The sample taken for sequencing was PBMCs. All receptors come from a man aged 50-59 years in good health and CMV-seronegative.

Points on this clone: An end of the junction does not agree with germline; a read error may underlie this. The V call is TRBV19, the J call TRBJ1-2; D may be TRBD1 (6 bases). Germline CDR1 reads LNHDA; CDR2 reads SQIVND (reference sequence). CDR3 length: 13 residues. The CDR3 DNA is TGTGCCAGTACTATAACAGGGACCTATGGCTACACCTTC. It translates to CASTITGTYGYTF.

V is TRBV20-1 and J is TRBJ1-1; D perhaps matches TRBD1 (5 bases). V gave up 6 bases and J gave up 9 bases, with 14 bases separating them. This CDR3 is 11 amino acids long. The germline V gene has CDR1 DFQATT and CDR2 SNEGSKA (reference sequence). The CDR3 sequence is CSAPGGFQAFF. The CDR3 bases are TGCAGTGCCCCCGGGGGTTTTCAAGCTTTCTTT.

The V and J genes are TRBV6-6 and TRBJ2-7; 9 nucleotides agree with TRBD1. Germline V CDR1 and CDR2: MNHNY, SVGAGI (reference sequence). With 5 bases clipped from V and 4 bases from J, the junction kept 6 bases outside the gene matches. The CDR3 runs to 14 residues. CDR3 bases: TGTGCCAGCAGTATGGGACAGGGACTATACGAGCAGTACTTC. Translation gives CASSMGQGLYEQYF.

The chain joins TRBV7-2 to TRBJ2-7; perhaps TRBD1 as D (5 bases). V was cut by 1 base and J by 2 bases, with 6 bases left in between. The CDR3 runs 13 residues. Germline CDR1 reads SGHTA; CDR2 reads FQGNSA. The CDR3 nucleotides are TGTGCCAGCAGCTTAGGGACAACCTACGAGCAGTACTTC. Translation: CASSLGTTYEQYF.

The chain uses TRBV6-1 and TRBJ2-1; no reliable D call. Germline lookup yields CDR1 MNHNS and CDR2 SASEGT. V was clipped by 6 bases and J by 7 bases, with 10 bases between them. This CDR3 comprises 12 residues. Written as DNA, the CDR3 is TGTGCCAGCAGAGAATCAATGAATGAGCAGTTCTTC. Protein: CASRESMNEQFF.

This chain joins TRBV6-5 and TRBJ1-1, with TRBD1 as a possible D gene (6 bases). V gave up 2 bases and J gave up 0 bases, with 13 bases separating them. CDR1 is MNHEY, CDR2 SVGAGI, per germline. The CDR3 is 16 amino acids. CDR3 protein: CASSYQRDILNTEAFF. In DNA, the CDR3 is TGTGCCAGCAGTTACCAACGGGACATACTGAACACTGAAGCTTTCTTT.

This chain joins TRBV9 and TRBJ2-2; TRBD2 is a possible D gene (6 bases). Germline CDR1 SGDLS, CDR2 YYNGEE. Trimming shortened V by 3 bases and J by 1 base, and 13 bases separated the two germline ends. This CDR3 has 16 residues. The CDR3 sequence is CASSGKWRGNTGELFF. For the CDR3, the DNA is TGTGCCAGCAGCGGTAAATGGCGGGGGAACACCGGGGAGCTGTTTTTT.

This chain joins TRBV30 and TRBJ2-7; 8 nucleotides align to TRBD1. The CDR3 is 15 amino acids. V lost 2 bases and J lost 2; bases outside the gene matches: 8. Germline V gene data show CDR1 as GTSNPN and CDR2 as SVGIG (reference sequence). The CDR3 here is CAWSKQGEPTYEQYF. Here the CDR3 DNA reads TGTGCCTGGAGTAAACAGGGGGAACCCACCTACGAGCAGTACTTC.

The chain is built from TRBV19 and TRBJ2-7, with TRBD2 matching over 9 bases. The V gene's germline CDR1 is LNHDA and CDR2 SQIVND (reference sequence). This CDR3 has 15 residues. V trimming: 5 bases; J trimming: 0 bases; junction bases outside the gene matches: 5. The chain's CDR3 is CASSASSGGSYEQYF. CDR3 DNA: TGTGCCAGTAGTGCGAGTAGCGGGGGCTCCTACGAGCAGTACTTC.

The chain joins TRBV5-4 to TRBJ1-1; no firm D call. Looked up from germline, CDR1 is SGHNT and CDR2 is YYREEE (reference sequence). CDR3 length: 13 residues. Deletions cut 4 bases from V and 5 bases from J, with 12 bases between. The CDR3 DNA sequence: TGTGCCAGCAGCCAGCAAGGGAGGACTGAAGCTTTCTTT. It is translated as CASSQQGRTEAFF.

The chain couples TRBV28 to TRBJ1-1, with a possible D match to TRBD1 (6 bases). CDR1 and CDR2 from the germline V gene are MDHEN and SYDVKM. The CDR3 runs to 16 residues. Trimming cost V 7 bases and J 4 bases, with 22 bases left between them. The CDR3 nucleotides read TGTGCCAGCAATTCCGGGGGGGGCCCGGGAGGCACTGAAGCTTTCTTT. Translation: CASNSGGGPGGTEAFF.

V gene TRBV28 combines with J gene TRBJ1-5; 7 bases map to TRBD1. The CDR3 sequence is 19 residues long. CDR1 is MDHEN, CDR2 SYDVKM, per germline. V shed 7 bases and J 4 bases; nucleotides not matched to a gene: 22. The CDR3 coding sequence is TGTGCCAGCACCCCCGTGGGACGGTCAGACAGGGATGGGAATCAGCCCCAGCATTTT. It is translated as CASTPVGRSDRDGNQPQHF.

This clone has just one count. CDR3 amino acids: CASSFLTGAGELFF. The DNA of the CDR3 is TGTGCCAGCAGCTTCCTGACCGGGGCCGGGGAGCTGTTTTTT. The chain is built from TRBV13 and TRBJ2-2; tentative D call: TRBD2 (5 bases). The CDR3 consists of 14 residues. The V gene lost 3 bases and the J gene lost 6 bases, with 11 bases spanning the gap. From germline, CDR1 is PRHDT and CDR2 FYEKMQ (reference sequence).

V is TRBV19 and J is TRBJ1-5; D is perhaps TRBD1 (6 bases). V was shortened by 5 bases and J by 2 bases, with 13 bases between the two germline ends. CDR1 and CDR2 from the germline V gene are LNHDA and SQIVND (reference sequence). The CDR3 runs to 15 residues. Here the CDR3 reads CASSAQGMGNQPQHF. The CDR3 DNA is TGTGCCAGTAGTGCCCAGGGGATGGGCAATCAGCCCCAGCATTTT.

The rearrangement uses TRBV18 and TRBJ2-7, with a possible D match to TRBD1 (6 bases). V dropped 3 bases and J dropped 4 bases, with 13 bases sitting between them. The CDR3 spans 14 residues. CDR1 is KGHSH, CDR2 LQKENI, per germline. The CDR3 DNA is TGTGCCAGCTCACCGGCAGTGGGACAATACGAGCAGTACTTC. Amino acids: CASSPAVGQYEQYF.

This chain links TRBV19 with TRBJ1-5, with D possibly matching TRBD1 (6 bases). The V and J ends lost 6 bases and 2 bases respectively, with 14 bases between them. The CDR3 totals 15 residues. Germline V gene data show CDR1 as LNHDA and CDR2 as SQIVND (reference sequence). Here the CDR3 DNA reads TGTGCCAGTAGGGGGCAGGGGTTCGGCAATCAGCCCCAGCATTTT. This translates into CASRGQGFGNQPQHF.

The V call is TRBV7-8, the J call TRBJ2-2; the match to TRBD1 covers 7 bases. The CDR3 covers 16 residues. Trimming cost V 7 bases and J 7 bases; bases outside gene matches: 15. Germline loops: CDR1 SGHVS, CDR2 FQNEAQ. The chain's CDR3 is CASILTRQGGHGELFF. CDR3 nucleotide sequence: TGTGCCAGCATCCTAACCCGACAGGGCGGTCACGGGGAGCTGTTTTTT.

This chain connects TRBV5-6 to TRBJ2-7; maybe TRBD2 (5 bases). CDR3 length: 15 amino acids. Germline V CDR1 and CDR2: SGHDT, YYEEEE. The ends were cut back, 1 base at V and 2 bases at J, with 13 bases in the middle. The CDR3 reads CASSLPRPGTYEQYF. Here the CDR3 DNA reads TGTGCCAGCAGCTTGCCTAGACCGGGAACCTACGAGCAGTACTTC.

This chain uses TRBV7-9 with TRBJ2-7; 11 bases match TRBD1. Germline loops: CDR1 SEHNR, CDR2 FQNEAQ (reference sequence). This CDR3 has 14 residues. The V gene end was trimmed by 5 bases and the J gene end by 4 bases; junction bases not matched to a gene: 4. As DNA, the CDR3 is TGTGCCAGCAGCATATGGGACAGGGGGTACGAGCAGTACTTC. Protein sequence: CASSIWDRGYEQYF.

This clone was counted a single time. The V gene is TRBV10-3, the J gene TRBJ2-3; D is ambiguous. CDR1 and CDR2 from the germline V gene are ENHRY and SYGVKD. V was shortened by 0 bases and J by 2 bases, with 12 bases between the two germline ends. This CDR3 comprises 16 residues. The CDR3 reads CAISESTTLVTDTQYF. As DNA, the CDR3 is TGTGCCATCAGTGAGTCGACAACATTAGTCACAGATACGCAGTATTTT.

This rearrangement joins TRBV4-1 to TRBJ2-5; TRBD2 matches 12 bases. The CDR3 extends over 16 amino acids. The V segment lost 4 bases and the J segment 5 bases; nucleotides outside the gene matches: 8. Germline V gene lookup returns CDR1 MGHRA and CDR2 YSYEKL. The CDR3 here is CASSLTLAGGRETQYF. CDR3 DNA: TGCGCCAGCAGCCTGACCCTAGCGGGGGGGCGGGAGACCCAGTACTTC.

The rearrangement links TRBV21-1 to TRBJ1-2. TRBV21-1 is a documented pseudogene. The CDR3 runs to 11 residues. The CDR3 reads CASSTPGGYTF. As DNA, the CDR3 is TGTGCCAGCAGCACCCCGGGTGGCTACACCTTC.

Note on this clone: One end of the junction is discordant with germline, which a read error may explain. The chain links TRBV7-7 to TRBJ2-5, with 11 bases that match TRBD1. Germline V lookup: CDR1 SSHAT, CDR2 FNYEAQ (reference sequence). The CDR3 spans 15 residues. CDR3 coding DNA: TGTGCTAGCAGCTTCGGGACAGGGGGAAGAGAGACCCAGTACTTC. Residues: CASSFGTGGRETQYF.

This clone was detected once. The CDR3 DNA sequence: TGTGCCAGTAGTATAATAGGGACAAACCTTGGCTCCTACAATGAGCAGTTCTTC. This encodes CASSIIGTNLGSYNEQFF. V is TRBV19 and J is TRBJ2-1; D may be TRBD1 (6 bases). With 2 bases removed from V and 0 bases from J, the gap between germline ends came to 17 bases. This CDR3 contains 18 residues. The V gene's germline CDR1 is LNHDA and CDR2 SQIVND (reference sequence).

The V and J genes are TRBV27 and TRBJ1-1; TRBD1 aligns across 8 bases. Germline V gene sequence: CDR1 MNHEY, CDR2 SMNVEV (reference sequence). The V gene end was trimmed by 3 bases and the J gene end by 7 bases; junction bases not matched to a gene: 7. The CDR3 totals 14 residues. As DNA, the CDR3 is TGTGCCAGCAGTTTTGTCGGGACAGGAATTGAAGCTTTCTTT. The encoded protein is CASSFVGTGIEAFF.

This clone was seen more than once but under ten times. The identical CDR3 is also encoded by other nucleotide sequences in the sample. The rearrangement joins TRBV6-5 to TRBJ1-1; D is unresolved. The length of the CDR3 is 14 residues. Trimming stripped 0 bases from V and 5 bases from J, with 10 bases between. Germline CDR1 reads MNHEY; CDR2 reads SVGAGI. CDR3 in DNA: TGTGCCAGCAGTTACTCGGAGGGTCGGACTGAAGCTTTCTTT. This gives the protein CASSYSEGRTEAFF.

The chain has TRBV6-6 and TRBJ2-7, with a weak D call TRBD1 (6 bases). The CDR3 has 13 residues. The V and J ends lost 5 bases and 5 bases respectively, with 13 bases between them. From germline, CDR1 is MNHNY and CDR2 SVGAGI (reference sequence). The CDR3: CASSTGTTHEQYF. The CDR3 DNA follows: TGTGCCAGCAGTACAGGGACCACCCACGAGCAGTACTTC.